This T cell receptor (beta chain) was captured in a study of T cells in Graves' hyperthyroidism and ophthalmopathy. RNA transcripts gave rise to amplified TCR beta CDR3 regions. The HTBI primer set drove a first-round RT-PCR of the TCR CDR3. Via MiXCR, TCRdb re-called the multiplex PCR reads, giving one row per CDR3 protein. The table has around 250,000 distinct CDR3 sequences, more than 14% seen once. This clonotype was recorded at least ten times. CDR1 SEHNR and CDR2 FQNEAQ come from the germline V gene (reference sequence). The CDR3 loop spans 18 amino acids. With 5 bases clipped from V and 4 bases from J, the junction kept 13 bases outside the gene matches. Recently diagnosed hyperthyroidism of less than 2 months' duration affected patients aged 18 to 65.

Sample: blood. This sequence joins TRBV7-9 and TRBJ2-1; TRBD1 matches 11 bases. The receptor's source is a middle-aged woman with Graves' hyperthyroidism that later progressed to Graves' ophthalmopathy. CDR3 loop: CASSQANGGTGGYNEQFF. The CDR3 DNA reads TGTGCCAGCAGCCAAGCGAATGGTGGGACAGGGGGATACAATGAGCAGTTCTTC.